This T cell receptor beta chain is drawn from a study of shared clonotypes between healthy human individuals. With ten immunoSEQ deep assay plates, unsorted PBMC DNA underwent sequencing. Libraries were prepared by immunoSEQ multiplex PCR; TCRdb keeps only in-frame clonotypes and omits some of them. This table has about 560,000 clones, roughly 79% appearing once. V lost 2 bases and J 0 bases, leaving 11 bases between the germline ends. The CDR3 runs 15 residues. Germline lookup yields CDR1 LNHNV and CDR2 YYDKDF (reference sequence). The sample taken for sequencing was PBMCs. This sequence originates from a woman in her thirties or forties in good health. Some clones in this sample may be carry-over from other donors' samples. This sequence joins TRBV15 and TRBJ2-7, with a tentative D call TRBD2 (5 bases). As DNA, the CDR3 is TGTGCCACCAGCAGATTGACGGGAAGCTCCTACGAGCAGTACTTC. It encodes CATSRLTGSSYEQYF.